This TCR beta chain was captured by sequencing in a study of shared clonotypes between healthy human individuals. The CDR3 has 16 residues. Per the germline V gene, CDR1 is SGDLS and CDR2 is YYNGEE. V shed 0 bases and J 5 bases; nucleotides not matched to a gene: 9. Measured with immunoSEQ multiplex PCR; TCRdb has only the in-frame clones, and not every one. This table has some 2,500,000 clones, approximately 90% appearing once. This chain joins TRBV9 and TRBJ2-5, with TRBD2 identical over 8 bases. Sequenced sample: naive CD4+ T cells from PBMCs. Subset described: CD45RA+ positively selected. The receptor was derived from a man younger than 35 in good health. Some clones in this sample may be carry-over from other donors' samples. The chain's CDR3 is CASSVGGAGVPETQYF. CDR3 coding DNA: TGTGCCAGCAGCGTAGGTGGAGCGGGAGTTCCCGAGACCCAGTACTTC.